Listed below are T cell receptor beta chains from one sample, sequenced in a study of immune characterization of retroperitoneal liposarcoma. TCRdb re-derived calls from the PCR reads in MiXCR, one entry per CDR3 protein. The sample carries some 4,300 distinct CDR3 sequences, roughly 33% recorded once. The sample comprised tumor tissue. These receptors all stem from a male donor with retroperitoneal liposarcoma. Each CDR3 is given with its conserved first and last residue. The order of the fields is clone size, V gene, D gene, CDR3 length, J gene, CDR3 DNA, CDR3 protein. D genes are given only for firm matches. A row's size may be missing; if present it is once, few, many or a size class.

abundance: .
v_gene: TRBV6-1
d_gene: TRBD2
len: 14
j_gene: TRBJ2-3
CDR3nt: TGTGCCAGCAGTCCGGGACTAGCCGTCGATACGCAGTATTTT
CDR3aa: CASSPGLAVDTQYF

abundance: .
v_gene: TRBV6-1
d_gene: .
len: 18
j_gene: TRBJ2-7
CDR3nt: TGTGCCAGCAGTGAAAGCCGTGTCGACGCAGGGTCGAGCTTTTGGCAGTACTTC
CDR3aa: CASSESRVDAGSSFWQYF

abundance: many
v_gene: TRBV27
d_gene: .
len: 15
j_gene: TRBJ2-5
CDR3nt: TGTGCCAGCAGTCGTCGGGCAGCTTCTGGGGAGACCCAGTACTTC
CDR3aa: CASSRRAASGETQYF

abundance: .
v_gene: TRBV12-3/TRBV12-4
d_gene: TRBD2
len: 15
j_gene: TRBJ2-5
CDR3nt: TGTGCCAGCAGTCCGCGGGAGGGTATAAACAATGAGCAGTACTTC
CDR3aa: CASSPREGINNEQYF

abundance: .
v_gene: TRBV10-3
d_gene: TRBD2
len: 17
j_gene: TRBJ2-1
CDR3nt: TGTGCCATCAGTGAGAGTGGGACTAGCGGGGGGGCCAATGAGCAGTTCTTC
CDR3aa: CAISESGTSGGANEQFF

abundance: many
v_gene: TRBV7-8
d_gene: TRBD1
len: 18
j_gene: TRBJ2-1
CDR3nt: TGTGCCAGCAGCTTACTCGGGACAGGGAGTGTGTTACCCTACGAGCAGTTCTTC
CDR3aa: CASSLLGTGSVLPYEQFF

abundance: medium-sized
v_gene: TRBV29-1
d_gene: .
len: 11
j_gene: TRBJ2-3
CDR3nt: TGCAGCTTGCGGGGAACAGATACGCAGTATTTT
CDR3aa: CSLRGTDTQYF

abundance: .
v_gene: TRBV5-6
d_gene: .
len: 11
j_gene: TRBJ2-1
CDR3nt: TGTGCCAGCAGCTCCCTGGTAGAGCAGTTCTTC
CDR3aa: CASSSLVEQFF

abundance: few
v_gene: TRBV11-3
d_gene: TRBD2
len: 16
j_gene: TRBJ2-1
CDR3nt: TGTGCCAGCAGCCGACGGACTAGCGGCACTTACAATGAGCAGTTCTTC
CDR3aa: CASSRRTSGTYNEQFF

abundance: many
v_gene: TRBV25-1
d_gene: TRBD2
len: 18
j_gene: TRBJ2-5
CDR3nt: TGTGCCAGCAGTGAATATTCCTGCGGGAGAATGCCCGGGGGTGAGCAGTACTTC
CDR3aa: CASSEYSCGRMPGGEQYF

abundance: .
v_gene: TRBV5-1
d_gene: .
len: 16
j_gene: TRBJ2-1
CDR3nt: TGCGCCAGCAGCCCGAGGACCACCCTCTCGGTCAATGAGCAGTTCTTC
CDR3aa: CASSPRTTLSVNEQFF

abundance: .
v_gene: TRBV6-1
d_gene: .
len: 15
j_gene: TRBJ1-1
CDR3nt: TGTGCCAGCAGCCCCGATGGGAGGGGGAACACTGAAGCTTTCTTT
CDR3aa: CASSPDGRGNTEAFF

abundance: once
v_gene: TRBV7-6
d_gene: .
len: 12
j_gene: TRBJ2-1
CDR3nt: TGTGCCAGCGGCTGGGCCCGCGATGAGCAGTTCTTC
CDR3aa: CASGWARDEQFF

abundance: many
v_gene: TRBV7-6
d_gene: .
len: 16
j_gene: TRBJ2-1
CDR3nt: TGTGCCAGCAGCCCGCAGATGGCAGGGTTCTCCTACGAGCAGTTCTTC
CDR3aa: CASSPQMAGFSYEQFF

abundance: .
v_gene: TRBV12-3/TRBV12-4
d_gene: .
len: 13
j_gene: TRBJ2-4
CDR3nt: TGTGCCAGCCGAGACCCCACCAAAAACATTCAGTACTTC
CDR3aa: CASRDPTKNIQYF

abundance: few
v_gene: TRBV12-5
d_gene: .
len: 12
j_gene: TRBJ2-1
CDR3nt: TGTGCTAGTGGTTCGGGCCCCAATGAGCAGTTCTTC
CDR3aa: CASGSGPNEQFF

abundance: .
v_gene: TRBV6-1
d_gene: TRBD2
len: 15
j_gene: TRBJ2-1
CDR3nt: TGTGCCAGCACCCCTCGGGGACTAGCGGACAATGAGCAGTTCTTC
CDR3aa: CASTPRGLADNEQFF

abundance: medium-sized
v_gene: TRBV6-1
d_gene: .
len: 13
j_gene: TRBJ2-5
CDR3nt: TGTGCCAGCACCCCCAGGGGTACGGAGACCCAGTACTTC
CDR3aa: CASTPRGTETQYF

abundance: .
v_gene: TRBV6-1
d_gene: .
len: 14
j_gene: TRBJ2-5
CDR3nt: TGTGCCAGCCCCAAAGGAGGCCCCCAAGAGACCCAGTACTTC
CDR3aa: CASPKGGPQETQYF

abundance: many
v_gene: TRBV7-6
d_gene: TRBD1
len: 18
j_gene: TRBJ2-3
CDR3nt: TGTGCCAGCAGCTCCCTCGACGGACAGGGGTGGAAAACAGATACGCAGTATTTT
CDR3aa: CASSSLDGQGWKTDTQYF

abundance: .
v_gene: TRBV6-1
d_gene: .
len: 15
j_gene: TRBJ2-1
CDR3nt: TGTGCCAGCAGTGGTGACTTGAGCTCCTACAATGAGCAGTTCTTC
CDR3aa: CASSGDLSSYNEQFF

abundance: .
v_gene: TRBV12-3/TRBV12-4
d_gene: .
len: 15
j_gene: TRBJ2-5
CDR3nt: TGTGCCAGCAGTTTAGGCGGGAAACCCTACAATGAGCAGTACTTC
CDR3aa: CASSLGGKPYNEQYF

abundance: .
v_gene: TRBV12-5
d_gene: TRBD2
len: 15
j_gene: TRBJ2-1
CDR3nt: TGTGCTAGTGAAGGCACGGGACTAGCGGCTAATGAGCAGTTCTTC
CDR3aa: CASEGTGLAANEQFF

abundance: many
v_gene: TRBV7-6
d_gene: TRBD2
len: 18
j_gene: TRBJ2-1
CDR3nt: TGTGCCAGCAGCTTAGTGGGACTAGCGGATAGCTCCTACAATGAGCAGTTCTTC
CDR3aa: CASSLVGLADSSYNEQFF

abundance: .
v_gene: TRBV7-2
d_gene: TRBD2
len: 17
j_gene: TRBJ2-1
CDR3nt: TGTGCCAGCAGCTTATCCGGGACTAGCGGGAGTATGAAGACCCAGTTCTTC
CDR3aa: CASSLSGTSGSMKTQFF

abundance: .
v_gene: TRBV7-3
d_gene: TRBD1
len: 15
j_gene: TRBJ2-1
CDR3nt: TGTGCCAGCAGCTTGGCCGGGACAGAGCCCTACGAGCAGTTCTTC
CDR3aa: CASSLAGTEPYEQFF

abundance: .
v_gene: TRBV6-6
d_gene: .
len: 16
j_gene: TRBJ2-1
CDR3nt: TGTGCCAGCAGTTACTCGAAAGGGGGGGCCTTAGATGAGCAGTTCTTC
CDR3aa: CASSYSKGGALDEQFF

abundance: few
v_gene: TRBV6-1
d_gene: TRBD1
len: 16
j_gene: TRBJ1-2
CDR3nt: TGTGCCAGCAGTGAAGTAATGGGGACAGGGGGCGATGGCTACACCTTC
CDR3aa: CASSEVMGTGGDGYTF

abundance: .
v_gene: TRBV11-2
d_gene: .
len: 17
j_gene: TRBJ2-1
CDR3nt: TGTGCCAGCAGCTTGGCGGCGCGGACGAGCTCCTACAATGAGCAGTTCTTC
CDR3aa: CASSLAARTSSYNEQFF

abundance: few
v_gene: TRBV9
d_gene: TRBD2
len: 15
j_gene: TRBJ2-5
CDR3nt: TGTGCCAGCAGTCAACTAGCGGGAGTCCAAGAGACCCAGTACTTC
CDR3aa: CASSQLAGVQETQYF

abundance: many
v_gene: TRBV6-1
d_gene: .
len: 15
j_gene: TRBJ2-1
CDR3nt: TGTGCCAGCAGTGAAGCGCTTCAAGCACTAGTCGGGCAGTTCTTC
CDR3aa: CASSEALQALVGQFF

abundance: .
v_gene: TRBV12-3/TRBV12-4
d_gene: TRBD2
len: 14
j_gene: TRBJ2-1
CDR3nt: TGTGCCAGCAGTTCTAGCGGGACCTCCTACGAGCAGTTCTTC
CDR3aa: CASSSSGTSYEQFF

abundance: .
v_gene: TRBV7-6
d_gene: TRBD2
len: 16
j_gene: TRBJ2-5
CDR3nt: TGTGCCAGCAGCTTAGTGGTTAGCGGGAGTGGAGAGACCCAGTACTTC
CDR3aa: CASSLVVSGSGETQYF

abundance: .
v_gene: TRBV7-2
d_gene: TRBD1
len: 15
j_gene: TRBJ2-1
CDR3nt: TGTGCCAGCAGCTTATCAGGGGGATACTACAATGAGCAGTTCTTC
CDR3aa: CASSLSGGYYNEQFF

abundance: .
v_gene: TRBV11-1
d_gene: .
len: 15
j_gene: TRBJ2-7
CDR3nt: TGTGCCAGCAGCTTAGCGCTAGAAAGCTCCTACGAGCAGTACTTC
CDR3aa: CASSLALESSYEQYF

abundance: few
v_gene: TRBV7-8
d_gene: .
len: 13
j_gene: TRBJ2-1
CDR3nt: TGTGCCAGCAGCCGGACGATACAAGAGACCCAGTTCTTC
CDR3aa: CASSRTIQETQFF

abundance: large
v_gene: TRBV6-1
d_gene: TRBD2
len: 16
j_gene: TRBJ2-3
CDR3nt: TGTGCCAGCAGTGGGAGACTAGCGGGACCCACAGATACGCAGTATTTT
CDR3aa: CASSGRLAGPTDTQYF

abundance: few
v_gene: TRBV6-1
d_gene: TRBD1
len: 12
j_gene: TRBJ1-2
CDR3nt: TGTGCCAGCAAAGGAGGGGGCGATGGCTACACCTTC
CDR3aa: CASKGGGDGYTF

abundance: .
v_gene: TRBV6-6
d_gene: TRBD2
len: 15
j_gene: TRBJ2-3
CDR3nt: TGTGCCAGCAGTTACTCGTGGGGGGGAACAGATACGCAGTATTTT
CDR3aa: CASSYSWGGTDTQYF

abundance: medium-sized
v_gene: TRBV4-1
d_gene: TRBD2
len: 15
j_gene: TRBJ2-1
CDR3nt: TGCGCCAGCAGCCAAGAGGGACTAGCGGGCAATGAGCAGTTCTTC
CDR3aa: CASSQEGLAGNEQFF

abundance: .
v_gene: TRBV6-1
d_gene: .
len: 15
j_gene: TRBJ2-3
CDR3nt: TGTGCCAGCAGTGAAGTCAAGGGGGGCACAGATACGCAGTATTTT
CDR3aa: CASSEVKGGTDTQYF